The sequence of this T cell receptor (beta chain) was determined in a study of T cell responses to AZD1222 COVID-19 vaccine. The CDR3 extends over 11 amino acids. The germline CDR1 and CDR2 sequences are DFQATT and SNEGSKA (reference sequence). V lost 3 bases and J 7 bases, leaving 6 bases between the germline ends. In this sample, this clone turned up once. The antigen is unknown. Sequenced by immunoSEQ multiplex PCR; TCRdb stores in-frame clones only, minus some. The table records 130,000 to 150,000 clones, around 90% of them present only once. Notes on the study in general: Sampled repertoires all dated from after the peak T cell response. Vaccination with two AZD1222 doses was followed by a rise in Spike-specific TCR breadth and depth. At 160-218 and 743-854, vaccine-associated CD4 TCRs were dominant, and they spanned spike.

The receptor was isolated from an adult in good health. This chain links TRBV20-1 with TRBJ2-2, with D uncertain. The material sequenced was peripheral blood, taken on day 0 of AZD1222 vaccination. The CDR3 coding sequence is TGCAGTGCTAGTTTTCGCGGGGAGCTGTTTTTT. Its translation is CSASFRGELFF.